This T cell receptor beta chain comes out of a study of OX40 agonist ivuxolimab in advanced cancers. The CDR3 sequence is 14 residues long. V lost 6 bases and J lost 3, with 14 bases in between. Germline CDR1 and CDR2: SGHTA and FQGTGA. The table came from immunoSEQ multiplex PCR; TCRdb's copy has only in-frame clones and leaves some out. The profile shows around 62,000 clones, about 84% of them singletons. Patients were ineligible given autoimmune disease history or systemic immunosuppression. The sequencing used CD4+ or CD8+ T cells sorted from blood, collected in a trial of the OX40 agonist ivuxolimab. The V gene is TRBV7-3, the J gene TRBJ1-1; TRBD1 might be the D (5 bases). The TCR was taken from an adult with an advanced solid tumor such as melanoma, head and neck, liver or kidney cancer. As DNA, the CDR3 is TGTGCCAGCAGGTCCCTCGGGGCTGACACTGAAGCTTTCTTT. Translated: CASRSLGADTEAFF.